Described below is a single T cell receptor (beta chain) sequence and its context. These data originate in a study of blood T cell repertoires in COVID-19. Whole-study context: Sources were T cells, B-cell-depleted T cells, or PBMCs; the material itself was cDNA or gDNA.

The repertoire was sequenced with immunoSEQ multiplex PCR; TCRdb's copy has only in-frame clones and lacks some. The table records tens of thousands of clones, roughly 86% of them present only once. The clonotype comes from a woman aged 80 or over with acute or convalescent COVID-19. The specimen sequenced was peripheral blood.

For the CDR3, the DNA is TGTGCTAGTGGTGTTCTTAATTCACCCCTCCACTTT. Protein: CASGVLNSPLHF. The chain is built from TRBV12-5 and TRBJ1-6; D is undetermined. V lost 5 bases and J 6 bases, leaving 5 bases between the germline ends. The germline V gene has CDR1 LGHNT and CDR2 FRNRAP. The CDR3 extends over 12 amino acids.